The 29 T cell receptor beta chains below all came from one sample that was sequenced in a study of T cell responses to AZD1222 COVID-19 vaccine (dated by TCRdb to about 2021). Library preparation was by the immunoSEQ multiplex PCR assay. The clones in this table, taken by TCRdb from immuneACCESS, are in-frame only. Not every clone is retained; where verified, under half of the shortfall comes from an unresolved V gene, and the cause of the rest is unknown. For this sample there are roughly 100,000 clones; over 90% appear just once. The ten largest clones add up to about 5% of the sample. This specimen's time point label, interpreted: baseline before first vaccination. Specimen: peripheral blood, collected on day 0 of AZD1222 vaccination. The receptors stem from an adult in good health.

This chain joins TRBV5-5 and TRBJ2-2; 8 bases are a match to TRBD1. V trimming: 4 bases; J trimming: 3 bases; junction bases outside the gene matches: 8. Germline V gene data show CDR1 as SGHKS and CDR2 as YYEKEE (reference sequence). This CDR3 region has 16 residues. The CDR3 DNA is TGTGCCAGCAGCCTCCGGGCAGGGGGCGACACCGGGGAGCTGTTTTTT. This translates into CASSLRAGGDTGELFF.

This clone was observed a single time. Written as DNA, the CDR3 is TGTGCCAGCAGTGAGTATCAGGTGGATGAGCAGTTCTTC. Its protein is CASSEYQVDEQFF. The chain is built from TRBV6-1 and TRBJ2-1; D remains ambiguous. The germline CDR1 and CDR2 sequences are MNHNS and SASEGT. Trimming pared 3 bases from V and 8 bases from J, leaving 11 bases between. CDR3 length equals 13 residues.

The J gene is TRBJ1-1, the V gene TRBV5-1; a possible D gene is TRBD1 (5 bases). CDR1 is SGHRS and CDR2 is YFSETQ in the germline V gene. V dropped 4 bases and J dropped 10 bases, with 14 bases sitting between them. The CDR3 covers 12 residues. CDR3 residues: CASSPVGVGAFF. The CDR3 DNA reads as TGCGCCAGCAGCCCCGTAGGGGTGGGAGCTTTCTTT.

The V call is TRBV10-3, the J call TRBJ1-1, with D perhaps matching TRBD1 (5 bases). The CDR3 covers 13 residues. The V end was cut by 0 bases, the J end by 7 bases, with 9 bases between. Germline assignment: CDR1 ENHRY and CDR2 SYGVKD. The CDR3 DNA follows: TGTGCCATCAGTGAGTCGGTACAGGTTGAAGCTTTCTTT. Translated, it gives CAISESVQVEAFF.

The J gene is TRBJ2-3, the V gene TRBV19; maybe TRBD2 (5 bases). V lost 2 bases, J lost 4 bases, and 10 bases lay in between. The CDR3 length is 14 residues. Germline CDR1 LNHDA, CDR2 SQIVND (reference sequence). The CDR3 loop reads CASSILDYPDTQYF. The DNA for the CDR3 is TGTGCCAGTAGTATACTTGACTACCCAGATACGCAGTATTTT.

For the CDR3, the DNA is TGTGCCAGCAGTGAACGACTAGCGGGAGTATACGAGCAGTACTTC. This gives the protein CASSERLAGVYEQYF. The chain is built from TRBV2 and TRBJ2-7; TRBD2 agrees at 12 bases. Germline assignment: CDR1 SNHLY and CDR2 FYNNEI. Trimming at V came to 2 bases and at J to 4 bases, leaving 3 bases not matched to a gene. This CDR3 is 15 amino acids long.

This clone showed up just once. CDR3 DNA: TGTGCCAGCAGTGAGACTAGCGGCACAGATACGCAGTATTTT. It translates to CASSETSGTDTQYF. The gene calls are TRBV2 and TRBJ2-3, with TRBD2 matching 8 bases. This CDR3 is 14 amino acids long. In germline, CDR1 is SNHLY, CDR2 FYNNEI. The V segment lost 3 bases and the J segment 1 base; nucleotides outside the gene matches: 0.

The CDR3 sequence is CASTRHIGTPPVYNEQFF. The CDR3 DNA reads TGTGCCAGCACCCGACACATCGGGACTCCACCCGTTTACAATGAGCAGTTCTTC. The J gene is TRBJ2-1, the V gene TRBV27, with a possible D match to TRBD2 (6 bases). In germline, CDR1 is MNHEY, CDR2 SMNVEV (reference sequence). This CDR3 comprises 18 residues. Trimming removed 7 bases at V and 4 bases at J, with 26 bases between.

CDR3: CASSPTGTEAFF. The CDR3 DNA reads TGTGCCAGCTCCCCTACAGGGACTGAAGCTTTCTTT. The rearrangement links TRBV18 to TRBJ1-1, with D tentatively TRBD1 (6 bases). Deletions cut 6 bases from V and 5 bases from J, with 10 bases between. Germline V gene data show CDR1 as KGHSH and CDR2 as LQKENI. The CDR3 has 12 residues. Full variable domain (rest looked up from reference TRBV18 and TRBJ1-1): NAGVMQNPRHLVRRRGQEARLRCSPMKGHSHVYWYRQLPEEGLKFMVYLQKENIIDESGMPKERFSAEFPKEGPSILRIQQVVRGDSAAYFCASSPTGTEAFFGQGTRLTVV.

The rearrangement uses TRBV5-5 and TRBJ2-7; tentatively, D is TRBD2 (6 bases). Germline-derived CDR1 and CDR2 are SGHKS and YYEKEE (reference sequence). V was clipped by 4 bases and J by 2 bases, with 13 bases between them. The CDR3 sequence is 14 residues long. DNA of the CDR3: TGTGCCAGCAGCGGGACTTTTCTTACCTACGAGCAGTACTTC. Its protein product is CASSGTFLTYEQYF.

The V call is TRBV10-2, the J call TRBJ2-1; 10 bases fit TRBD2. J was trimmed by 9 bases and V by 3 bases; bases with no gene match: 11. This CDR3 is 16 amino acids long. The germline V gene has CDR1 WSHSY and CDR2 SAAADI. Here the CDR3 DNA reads TGCGCCAGCAGTGACGGACTAGCGGAACCCTCGAGTGAGCAGTTCTTC. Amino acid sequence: CASSDGLAEPSSEQFF.

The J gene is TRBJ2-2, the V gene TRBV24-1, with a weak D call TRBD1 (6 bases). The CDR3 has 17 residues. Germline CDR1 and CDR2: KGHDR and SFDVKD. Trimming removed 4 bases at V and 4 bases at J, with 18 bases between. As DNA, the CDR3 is TGTGCCACCAGTGACCTCGGGACAAGATCTTCCACCGGGGAGCTGTTTTTT. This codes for CATSDLGTRSSTGELFF.

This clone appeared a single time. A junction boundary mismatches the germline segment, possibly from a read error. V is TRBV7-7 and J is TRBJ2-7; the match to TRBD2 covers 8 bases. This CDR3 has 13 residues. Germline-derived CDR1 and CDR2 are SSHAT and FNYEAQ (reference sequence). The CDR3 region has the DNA TGTGCTAGCAGTCCCGGACTAGCTGGCGAGCAGTACTTC. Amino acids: CASSPGLAGEQYF.

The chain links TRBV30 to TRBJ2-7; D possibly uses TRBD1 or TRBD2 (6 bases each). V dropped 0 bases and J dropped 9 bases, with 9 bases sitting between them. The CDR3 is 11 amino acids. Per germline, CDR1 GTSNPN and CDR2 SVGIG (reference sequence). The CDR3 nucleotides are TGTGCCTGGAGTGTACAGGGAGGGCAGTACTTC. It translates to CAWSVQGGQYF.

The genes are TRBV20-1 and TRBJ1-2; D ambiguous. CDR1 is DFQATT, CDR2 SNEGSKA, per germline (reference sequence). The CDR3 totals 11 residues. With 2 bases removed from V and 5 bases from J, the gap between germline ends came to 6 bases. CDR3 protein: CSARTDYGYTF. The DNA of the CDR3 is TGCAGTGCTAGAACGGATTATGGCTACACCTTC.

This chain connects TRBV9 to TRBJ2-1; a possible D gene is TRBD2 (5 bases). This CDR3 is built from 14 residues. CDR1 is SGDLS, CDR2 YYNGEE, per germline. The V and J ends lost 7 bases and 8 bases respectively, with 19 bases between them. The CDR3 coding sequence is TGTGCCAGCGGCACAGCGGCCCAGTACGATGAGCAGTTCTTC. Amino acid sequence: CASGTAAQYDEQFF. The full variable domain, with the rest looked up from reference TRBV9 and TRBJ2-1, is DSGVTQTPKHLITATGQRVTLRCSPRSGDLSVYWYQQSLDQGLQFLIQYYNGEERAKGNILERFSAQQFPDLHSELNLSSLELGDSALYFCASGTAAQYDEQFFGPGTRLTVL.

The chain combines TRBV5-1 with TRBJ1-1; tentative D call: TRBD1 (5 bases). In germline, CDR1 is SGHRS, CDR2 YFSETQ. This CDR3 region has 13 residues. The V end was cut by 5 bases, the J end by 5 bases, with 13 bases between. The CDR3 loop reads CASRRGGGTEAFF. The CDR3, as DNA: TGCGCCAGCAGAAGGGGTGGGGGAACTGAAGCTTTCTTT.

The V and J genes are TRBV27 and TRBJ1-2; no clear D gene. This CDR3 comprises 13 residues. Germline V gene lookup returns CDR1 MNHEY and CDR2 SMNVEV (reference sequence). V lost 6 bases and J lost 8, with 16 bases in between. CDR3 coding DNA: TGTGCCAGCAGCCCGACTCGAATGGGAGGCTACACCTTC. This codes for CASSPTRMGGYTF.

The DNA for the CDR3 is TGTGCCAGCAGCTCCGATCCGGGGGGCCTAGACAATGAGCAGTTCTTC. Translation: CASSSDPGGLDNEQFF. V usage is TRBV5-4 and J usage is TRBJ2-1; perhaps TRBD2 as D (7 bases). The V end lost 3 bases, the J end lost 5 bases, and 18 bases lay between the germline ends. Germline lookup yields CDR1 SGHNT and CDR2 YYREEE (reference sequence). The CDR3 totals 16 residues.

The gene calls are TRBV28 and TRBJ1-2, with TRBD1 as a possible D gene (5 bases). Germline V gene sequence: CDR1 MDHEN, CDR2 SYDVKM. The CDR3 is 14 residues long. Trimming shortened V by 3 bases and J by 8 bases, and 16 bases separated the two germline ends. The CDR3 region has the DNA TGTGCCAGCAGTTTGGGACCGGGGGGTCGCGGCTACACCTTC. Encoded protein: CASSLGPGGRGYTF.

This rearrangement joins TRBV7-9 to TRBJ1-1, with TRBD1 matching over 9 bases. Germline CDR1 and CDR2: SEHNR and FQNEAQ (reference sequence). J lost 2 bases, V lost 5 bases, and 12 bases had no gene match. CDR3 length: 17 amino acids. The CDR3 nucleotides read TGTGCCAGCAGCCCCCTGAGACCGGGACAGGGCAACACTGAAGCTTTCTTT. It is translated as CASSPLRPGQGNTEAFF.

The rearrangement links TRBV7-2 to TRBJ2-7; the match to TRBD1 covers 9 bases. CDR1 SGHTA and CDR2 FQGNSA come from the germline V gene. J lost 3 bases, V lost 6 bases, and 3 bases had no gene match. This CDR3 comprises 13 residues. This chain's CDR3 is CASSYRGLYEQYF. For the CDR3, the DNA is TGTGCCAGCAGTTACAGGGGGCTCTACGAGCAGTACTTC.

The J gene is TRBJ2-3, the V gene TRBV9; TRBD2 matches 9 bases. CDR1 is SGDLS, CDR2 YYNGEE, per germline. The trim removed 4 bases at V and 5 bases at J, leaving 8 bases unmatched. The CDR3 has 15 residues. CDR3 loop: CASSSRLAARDTQYF. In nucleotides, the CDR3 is TGTGCCAGCAGCTCCCGACTAGCGGCAAGAGATACGCAGTATTTT. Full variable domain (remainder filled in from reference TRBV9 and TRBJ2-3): DSGVTQTPKHLITATGQRVTLRCSPRSGDLSVYWYQQSLDQGLQFLIQYYNGEERAKGNILERFSAQQFPDLHSELNLSSLELGDSALYFCASSSRLAARDTQYFGPGTRLTVL.

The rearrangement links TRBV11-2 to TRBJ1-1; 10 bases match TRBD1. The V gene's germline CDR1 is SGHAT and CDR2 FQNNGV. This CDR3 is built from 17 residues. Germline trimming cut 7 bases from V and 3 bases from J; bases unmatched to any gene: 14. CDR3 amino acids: CASTLNREDRGYTEAFF. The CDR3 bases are TGTGCCAGCACCCTAAACCGGGAGGACAGGGGGTACACTGAAGCTTTCTTT.

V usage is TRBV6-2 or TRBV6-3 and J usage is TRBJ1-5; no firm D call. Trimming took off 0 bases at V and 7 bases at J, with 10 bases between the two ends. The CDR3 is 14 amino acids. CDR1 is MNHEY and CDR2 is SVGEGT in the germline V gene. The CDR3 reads CASSYSTPRQPQHF. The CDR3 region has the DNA TGTGCCAGCAGTTACTCGACCCCTCGACAGCCCCAGCATTTT.

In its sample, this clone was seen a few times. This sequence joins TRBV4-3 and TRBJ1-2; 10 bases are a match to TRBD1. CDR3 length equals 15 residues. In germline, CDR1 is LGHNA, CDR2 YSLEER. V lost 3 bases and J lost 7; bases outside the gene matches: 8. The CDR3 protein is CASSHHADRGAGYTF. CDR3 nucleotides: TGCGCCAGCAGCCACCATGCGGACAGGGGGGCTGGCTACACCTTC.

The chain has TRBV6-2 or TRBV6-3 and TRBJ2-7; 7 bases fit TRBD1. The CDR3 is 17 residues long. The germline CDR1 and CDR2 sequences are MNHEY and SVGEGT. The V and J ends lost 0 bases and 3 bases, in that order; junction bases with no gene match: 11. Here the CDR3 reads CASSYSTGQRSRYEQYF. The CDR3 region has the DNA TGTGCCAGCAGTTACTCGACGGGACAGAGATCCCGCTACGAGCAGTACTTC.

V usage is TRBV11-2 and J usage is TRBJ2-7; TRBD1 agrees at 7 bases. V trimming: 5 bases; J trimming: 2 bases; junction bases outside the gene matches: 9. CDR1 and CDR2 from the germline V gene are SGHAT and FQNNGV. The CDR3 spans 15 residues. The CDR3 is CASSLQGNSAYEQYF. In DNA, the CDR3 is TGTGCCAGCAGCCTACAGGGGAATTCAGCCTACGAGCAGTACTTC.

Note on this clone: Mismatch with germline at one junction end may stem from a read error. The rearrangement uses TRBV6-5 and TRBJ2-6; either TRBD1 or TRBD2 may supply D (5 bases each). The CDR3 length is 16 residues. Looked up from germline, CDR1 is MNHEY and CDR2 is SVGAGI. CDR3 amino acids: CATSYSQGVGANVLTF. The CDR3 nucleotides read TGTGCCACCAGTTACAGTCAGGGAGTTGGGGCCAACGTCCTGACTTTC.